This TCR beta chain comes out of a study of blood T cell repertoires in COVID-19. Across the whole study: Acute and convalescent COVID-19 samples came from the United States, Italy and Spain. PBMCs, B-cell-depleted T cells, or T cells provided the cDNA or gDNA that made up the material.

Authors' methods: Reference gene primers were amplified, and this amplification served to estimate nucleated cell counts. This table comes from immunoSEQ multiplex PCR, and its TCRdb copy is limited to in-frame clones, with some not included. V, J and clone size are those of that table, while D and trimming were read from the DNA. The sample shows roughly 52,000 clones, 70% to 90% of them seen only once. This CDR3 spans 15 amino acids. V lost 1 base, J lost 7 bases, and 16 bases lay in between. From germline, CDR1 is LGHNA and CDR2 YSLEER. Sequencing was carried out using peripheral blood. V and J are TRBV4-3 and TRBJ2-5; D remains ambiguous. The sequence derives from a human donor in a cohort sampled during active COVID-19. The CDR3: CASSQGNPGSGTQYF. The CDR3 bases are TGCGCCAGCAGCCAAGGTAACCCGGGTTCCGGGACCCAGTACTTC.